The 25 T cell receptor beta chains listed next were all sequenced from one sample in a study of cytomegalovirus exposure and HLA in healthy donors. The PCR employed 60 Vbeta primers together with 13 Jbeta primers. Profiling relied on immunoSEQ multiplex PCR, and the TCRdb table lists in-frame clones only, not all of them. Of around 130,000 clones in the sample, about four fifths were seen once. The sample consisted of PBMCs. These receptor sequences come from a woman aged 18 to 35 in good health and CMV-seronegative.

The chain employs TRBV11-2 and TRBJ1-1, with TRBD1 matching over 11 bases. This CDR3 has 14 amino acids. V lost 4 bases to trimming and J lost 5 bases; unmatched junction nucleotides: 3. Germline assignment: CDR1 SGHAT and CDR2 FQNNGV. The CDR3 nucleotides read TGTGCCAGCAGCTCAGGGACAGGGGGAACTGAAGCTTTCTTT. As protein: CASSSGTGGTEAFF.

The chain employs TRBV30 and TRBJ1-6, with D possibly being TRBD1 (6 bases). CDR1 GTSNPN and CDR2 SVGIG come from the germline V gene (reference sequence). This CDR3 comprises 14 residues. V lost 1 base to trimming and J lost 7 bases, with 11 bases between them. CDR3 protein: CAWSGGTGNSPLHF. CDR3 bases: TGTGCCTGGAGTGGCGGAACAGGGAATTCACCCCTCCACTTT.

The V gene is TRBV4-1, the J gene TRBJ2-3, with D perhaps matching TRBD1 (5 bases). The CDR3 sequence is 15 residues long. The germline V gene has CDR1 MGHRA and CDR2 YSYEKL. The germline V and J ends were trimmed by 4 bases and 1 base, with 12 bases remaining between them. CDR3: CASSPAARGTDTQYF. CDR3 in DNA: TGCGCCAGCAGCCCGGCGGCCAGGGGCACAGATACGCAGTATTTT.

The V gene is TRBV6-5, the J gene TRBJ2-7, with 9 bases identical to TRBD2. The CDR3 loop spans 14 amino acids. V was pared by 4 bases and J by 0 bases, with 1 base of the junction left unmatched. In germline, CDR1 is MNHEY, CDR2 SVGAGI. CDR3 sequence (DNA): TGTGCCAGCAGTTGGGGACTAGCCTCCTACGAGCAGTACTTC. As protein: CASSWGLASYEQYF.

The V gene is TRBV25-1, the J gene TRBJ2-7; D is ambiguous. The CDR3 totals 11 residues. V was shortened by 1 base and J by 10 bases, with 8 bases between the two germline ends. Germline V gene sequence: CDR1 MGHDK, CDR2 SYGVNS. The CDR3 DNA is TGTGCCAGCAGTGAATTCCGGGTTCAGTACTTC. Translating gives CASSEFRVQYF.

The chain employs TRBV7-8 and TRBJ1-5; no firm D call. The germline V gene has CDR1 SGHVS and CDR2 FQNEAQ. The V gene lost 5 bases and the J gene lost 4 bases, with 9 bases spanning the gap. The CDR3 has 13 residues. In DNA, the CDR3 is TGTGCCAGCAGCCCCAGAGGGAATCAGCCCCAGCATTTT. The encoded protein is CASSPRGNQPQHF.

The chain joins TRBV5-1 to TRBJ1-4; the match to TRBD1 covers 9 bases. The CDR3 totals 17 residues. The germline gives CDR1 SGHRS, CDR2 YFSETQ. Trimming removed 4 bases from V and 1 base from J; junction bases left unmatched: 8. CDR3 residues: CASSITGGYGTNEKLFF. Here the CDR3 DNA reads TGCGCCAGCAGCATTACAGGGGGCTATGGAACTAATGAAAAACTGTTTTTT.

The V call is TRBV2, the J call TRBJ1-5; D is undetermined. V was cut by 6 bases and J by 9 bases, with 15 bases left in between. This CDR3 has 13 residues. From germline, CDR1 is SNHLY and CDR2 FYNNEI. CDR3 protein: CASRIGPGGPQHF. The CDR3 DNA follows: TGTGCCAGCAGGATAGGTCCCGGAGGGCCCCAGCATTTT.

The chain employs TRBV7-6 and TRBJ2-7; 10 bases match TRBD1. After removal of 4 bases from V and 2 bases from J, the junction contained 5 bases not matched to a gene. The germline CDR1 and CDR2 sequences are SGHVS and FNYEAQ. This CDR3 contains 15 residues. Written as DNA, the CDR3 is TGTGCCAGCAGCTGGGGGGACAGGGGCCCCTACGAGCAGTACTTC. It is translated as CASSWGDRGPYEQYF.

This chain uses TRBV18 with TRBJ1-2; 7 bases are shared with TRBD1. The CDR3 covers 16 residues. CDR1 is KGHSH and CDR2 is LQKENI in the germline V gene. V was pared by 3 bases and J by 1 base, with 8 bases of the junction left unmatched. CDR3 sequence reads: CASSPGGQPSNYGYTF. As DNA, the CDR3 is TGTGCCAGCTCACCGGGGGGACAGCCGAGTAACTATGGCTACACCTTC.

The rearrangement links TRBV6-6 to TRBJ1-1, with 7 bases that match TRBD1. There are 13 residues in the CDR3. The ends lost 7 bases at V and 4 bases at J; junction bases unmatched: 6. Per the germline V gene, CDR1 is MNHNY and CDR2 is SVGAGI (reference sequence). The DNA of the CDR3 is TGTGCCAGCACCCCGGACAGGAGCACTGAAGCTTTCTTT. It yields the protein CASTPDRSTEAFF.

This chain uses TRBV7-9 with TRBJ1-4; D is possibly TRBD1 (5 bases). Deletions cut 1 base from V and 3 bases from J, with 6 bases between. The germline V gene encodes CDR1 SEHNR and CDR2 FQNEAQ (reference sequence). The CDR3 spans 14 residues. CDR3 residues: CASSLGQSNEKLFF. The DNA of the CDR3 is TGTGCCAGCAGCTTAGGACAGTCTAATGAAAAACTGTTTTTT.

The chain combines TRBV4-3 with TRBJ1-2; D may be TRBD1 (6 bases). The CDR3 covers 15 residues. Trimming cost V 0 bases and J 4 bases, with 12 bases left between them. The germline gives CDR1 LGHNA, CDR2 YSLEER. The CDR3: CASSQDSTGPYGYTF. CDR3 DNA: TGCGCCAGCAGCCAAGATAGTACAGGGCCCTATGGCTACACCTTC.

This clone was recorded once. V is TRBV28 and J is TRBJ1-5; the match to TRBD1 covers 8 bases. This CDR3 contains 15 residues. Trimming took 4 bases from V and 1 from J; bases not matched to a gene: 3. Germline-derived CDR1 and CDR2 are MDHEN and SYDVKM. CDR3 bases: TGTGCCAGCAGTTCACAGGGGGGAAGCAATCAGCCCCAGCATTTT. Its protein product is CASSSQGGSNQPQHF.

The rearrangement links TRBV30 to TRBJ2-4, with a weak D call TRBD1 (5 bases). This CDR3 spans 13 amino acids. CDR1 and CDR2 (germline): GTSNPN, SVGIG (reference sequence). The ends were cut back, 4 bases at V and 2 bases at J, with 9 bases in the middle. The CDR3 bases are TGTGCCTGGAATGGGGCGCCCAAAAACATTCAGTACTTC. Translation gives CAWNGAPKNIQYF.

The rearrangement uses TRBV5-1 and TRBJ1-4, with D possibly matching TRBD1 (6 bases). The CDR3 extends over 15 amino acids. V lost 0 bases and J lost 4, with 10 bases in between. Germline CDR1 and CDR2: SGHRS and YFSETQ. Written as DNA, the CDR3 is TGCGCCAGCAGCTTGGTGACAGGATTTAATGAAAAACTGTTTTTT. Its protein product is CASSLVTGFNEKLFF.

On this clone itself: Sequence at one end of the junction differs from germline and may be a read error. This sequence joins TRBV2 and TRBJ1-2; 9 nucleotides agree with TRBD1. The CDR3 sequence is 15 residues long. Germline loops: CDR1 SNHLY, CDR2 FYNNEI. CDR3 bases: TGTGCCAGCAGGACCGGGACAGGGATATTGGATGGCCACACCTTC. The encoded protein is CASRTGTGILDGHTF.

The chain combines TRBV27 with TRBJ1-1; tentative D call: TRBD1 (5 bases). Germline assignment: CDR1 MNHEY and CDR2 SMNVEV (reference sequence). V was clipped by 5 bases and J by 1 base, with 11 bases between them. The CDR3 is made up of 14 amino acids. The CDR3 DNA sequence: TGTGCCAGCAGTCGTACAGGAGCGAACACTGAAGCTTTCTTT. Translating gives CASSRTGANTEAFF.

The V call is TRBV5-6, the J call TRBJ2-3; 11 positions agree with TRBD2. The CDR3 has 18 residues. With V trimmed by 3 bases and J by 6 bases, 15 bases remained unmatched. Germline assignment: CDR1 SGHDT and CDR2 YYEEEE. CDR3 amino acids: CASSSLVGASGRWDTQYF. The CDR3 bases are TGTGCCAGCAGCTCCCTGGTGGGGGCTAGCGGGAGGTGGGATACGCAGTATTTT.

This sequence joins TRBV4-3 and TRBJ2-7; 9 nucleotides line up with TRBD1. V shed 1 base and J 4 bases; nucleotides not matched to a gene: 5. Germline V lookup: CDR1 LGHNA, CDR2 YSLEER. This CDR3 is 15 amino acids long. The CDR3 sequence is CASSQAGQGWYEQYF. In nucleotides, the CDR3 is TGCGCCAGCAGCCAAGCCGGACAGGGGTGGTACGAGCAGTACTTC.

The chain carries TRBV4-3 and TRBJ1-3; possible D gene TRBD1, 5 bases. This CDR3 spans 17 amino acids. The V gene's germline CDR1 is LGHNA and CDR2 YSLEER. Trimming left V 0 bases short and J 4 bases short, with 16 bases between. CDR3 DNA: TGCGCCAGCAGCCAAGATGTGGTTAGGGGCCTCGGAAACACCATATATTTT. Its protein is CASSQDVVRGLGNTIYF.

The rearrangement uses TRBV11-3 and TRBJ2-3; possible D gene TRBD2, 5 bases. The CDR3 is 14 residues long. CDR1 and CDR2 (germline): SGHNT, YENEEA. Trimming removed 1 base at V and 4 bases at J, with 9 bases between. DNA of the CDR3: TGTGCCAGCAGCTTAGGAGGGAGCGCAGATACGCAGTATTTT. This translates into CASSLGGSADTQYF. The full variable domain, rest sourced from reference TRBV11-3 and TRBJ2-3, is EAGVVQSPRYKIIEKKQPVAFWCNPISGHNTLYWYLQNLGQGPELLIRYENEEAVDDSQLPKDRFSAERLKGVDSTLKIQPAELGDSAVYLCASSLGGSADTQYFGPGTRLTVL.

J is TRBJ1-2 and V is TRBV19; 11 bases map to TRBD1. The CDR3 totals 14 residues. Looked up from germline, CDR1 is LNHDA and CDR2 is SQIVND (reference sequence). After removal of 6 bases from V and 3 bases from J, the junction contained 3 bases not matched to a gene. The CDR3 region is CASRDRGHDYGYTF. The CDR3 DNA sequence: TGTGCCAGTAGGGACAGGGGGCACGACTATGGCTACACCTTC.

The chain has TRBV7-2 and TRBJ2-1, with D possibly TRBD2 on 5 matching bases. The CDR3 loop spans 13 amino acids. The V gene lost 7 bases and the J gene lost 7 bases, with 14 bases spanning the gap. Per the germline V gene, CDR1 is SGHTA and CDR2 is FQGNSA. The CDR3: CASIRTSSNEQFF. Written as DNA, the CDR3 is TGTGCCAGCATCCGGACTTCTTCGAATGAGCAGTTCTTC.

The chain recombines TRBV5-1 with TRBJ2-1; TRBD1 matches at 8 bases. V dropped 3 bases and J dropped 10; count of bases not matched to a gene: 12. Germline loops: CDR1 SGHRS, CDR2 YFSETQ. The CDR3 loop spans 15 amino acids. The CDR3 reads CASSSAGTGFAEQFF. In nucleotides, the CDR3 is TGCGCCAGCAGCTCCGCCGGGACAGGTTTTGCGGAGCAGTTCTTC. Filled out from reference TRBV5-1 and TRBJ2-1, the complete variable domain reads KAGVTQTPRYLIKTRGQQVTLSCSPISGHRSVSWYQQTPGQGLQFLFEYFSETQRNKGNFPGRFSGRQFSNSRSEMNVSTLELGDSALYLCASSSAGTGFAEQFFGPGTRLTVL.